A selection of T cell receptor beta chains follows, all from one sample in a study. TCRdb fed the 5' RACE reads into MiXCR, producing one record per CDR3 protein. The top ten hold around 4% of the sample, which has 5,000 to 6,000 distinct CDR3 sequences, 50% to 65% seen once. The specimen sequenced was memory CD4+ T cells sorted from blood. The source of these receptors is a female donor with breast cancer. Both conserved end residues are part of each CDR3. Fields, in order: CDR3 length, V gene, J gene, CDR3 protein.

>15|TRBV28|TRBJ2-6
CASSPSGSGANVLTF
>14|TRBV20-1|TRBJ2-1
CSATELAARNEQFF
>14|TRBV29-1|TRBJ2-3
CSAGTGDGTGTQYF
>13|TRBV7-3|TRBJ1-1
CASSLTPFGEAFF
>14|TRBV20-1|TRBJ2-1
CSARATSGSNGQFF
>15|TRBV12-3/TRBV12-4|TRBJ2-1
CASSFQGGVNNEQFF
>14|TRBV12-3/TRBV12-4|TRBJ2-5
CASSFAPYQETQYF
>14|TRBV10-2|TRBJ2-3
CASSEPGLDDTQYF
>15|TRBV11-1|TRBJ2-3
CASSPSGAEPDTQYF
>14|TRBV7-8|TRBJ2-3
CASSLVRHTDTQYF
>15|TRBV12-3/TRBV12-4|TRBJ2-7
CASSPGGGRPYEQYF
>18|TRBV6-1|TRBJ2-3
CASSEALLGSGSTDTQYF
>14|TRBV19|TRBJ1-6
CATSQRLLNSPLHF
>16|TRBV25-1|TRBJ2-3
CASSGLGRKGTDTQYF
>15|TRBV3-1|TRBJ2-1
CASSPGQRSYNEQFF
>14|TRBV5-1|TRBJ2-1
CASSKAESYNEQFF
>12|TRBV7-3|TRBJ2-1
CASDRSRNEQFF
>12|TRBV29-1|TRBJ1-2
CSVGQGDSGYTF
>14|TRBV12-3/TRBV12-4|TRBJ1-2
CASSSTWGMEGYTF
>14|TRBV20-1|TRBJ2-4
CSANWGANQNIQYF
>15|TRBV15|TRBJ1-4
CATSRSTGTIEKLFF
>12|TRBV29-1|TRBJ2-5
CSVNRGKETQYF
>16|TRBV7-9|TRBJ2-1
CASSLRLAGVNNEQFF